The 14 T cell receptor beta chains below were found in one sample sequenced in a study of T cells in Graves' hyperthyroidism and ophthalmopathy. The investigators amplified TCR beta CDR3 regions from RNA transcripts. During a first-round RT-PCR of the TCR CDR3, the HTBI primer set was used. In TCRdb, the multiplex PCR reads were re-called with MiXCR into one record per CDR3 protein. The data contain 560,000 or so distinct CDR3 sequences, 35% to 55% of them singletons. The sample taken for sequencing was peripheral blood or thyroid tissue (not recorded which). The source of these receptors is a woman younger than 35 with Graves' hyperthyroidism.

This chain links TRBV7-9 with TRBJ2-5; possibly TRBD1 for D (6 bases). Trimming removed 3 bases at V and 4 bases at J, with 18 bases between. There are 16 residues in the CDR3. CDR1 and CDR2 from the germline V gene are SEHNR and FQNEAQ (reference sequence). CDR3 sequence: CASSLGPRGVGETQYF. The CDR3 DNA sequence: TGTGCCAGCAGCTTGGGTCCCAGGGGAGTCGGAGAGACCCAGTACTTC.

The chain links TRBV14 to TRBJ2-2; TRBD2 matches at 10 bases. The CDR3 contains 14 residues. CDR1 is SGHDN and CDR2 is FVKESK in the germline V gene. Losses at the gene ends were 2 bases for V and 7 bases for J; bases not matched to a gene: 1. CDR3 in amino acids: CASSQRTSGGELFF. CDR3 sequence (DNA): TGTGCCAGCAGCCAACGGACTAGCGGCGGGGAGCTGTTTTTT.

Concerning this clonotype itself: Relative to the germline gene, one junction end is altered; a read error may explain this. This sequence joins TRBV2 and TRBJ2-5, with 13 bases that match TRBD2. This CDR3 has 15 residues. Germline V gene sequence: CDR1 SNHLY, CDR2 FYNNEI. CDR3 nucleotide sequence: TGTGCCATCAGTCTTGCCGGGACTAGCGGGAAGACCCAGTACTTC. As protein: CAISLAGTSGKTQYF. Full variable domain (outside the CDR3, taken from reference TRBV2 and TRBJ2-5): EPEVTQTPSHQVTQMGQEVILRCVPISNHLYFYWYRQILGQKVEFLVSFYNNEISEKSEIFDDQFSVERPDGSNFTLKIRSTKLEDSAMYFCAISLAGTSGKTQYFGPGTRLLVL.

The chain recombines TRBV2 with TRBJ1-4; the D gene is possibly TRBD1 (6 bases). The V end lost 8 bases, the J end lost 8 bases, and 18 bases lay between the germline ends. The germline gives CDR1 SNHLY, CDR2 FYNNEI. The CDR3 runs 14 residues. The CDR3 here is CASGQQGLSEKLFF. CDR3 coding DNA: TGTGCCAGCGGTCAACAGGGATTGAGCGAAAAACTGTTTTTT.

This chain connects TRBV24-1 to TRBJ2-5; 7 bases fit TRBD1. CDR3 length: 15 residues. Unmatched junction bases numbered 18, after V lost 11 bases and J lost 7 bases. CDR1 and CDR2 (germline): KGHDR, SFDVKD. The CDR3 reads CASSPANRGDGTQYF. The CDR3 DNA sequence: TGTGCCAGCTCCCCTGCTAACAGGGGAGATGGGACCCAGTACTTC.

As to this clonotype: Being one base from a much bigger clone, this may be a read error. This chain uses TRBV24-1 with TRBJ1-2; 7 bases align to TRBD1. The CDR3 has 14 residues. Per the germline V gene, CDR1 is KGHDR and CDR2 is SFDVKD. V gave up 4 bases and J gave up 2 bases; unmatched junction bases: 3. CDR3 in amino acids: CATSDQQGNYGYTF. CDR3 bases: TGTGCCACCAGTGACCAACAGGGGAACTATGGCTACACCTTC.

The chain links TRBV25-1 to TRBJ1-4; tentative D call: TRBD1 (5 bases). The germline CDR1 and CDR2 sequences are MGHDK and SYGVNS. There are 14 residues in the CDR3. V lost 7 bases and J 2 bases, leaving 11 bases between the germline ends. The CDR3 sequence: CASTSGGTNEKLFF. The DNA of the CDR3 is TGTGCCAGCACCTCCGGGGGGACTAATGAAAAACTGTTTTTT.

The gene calls are TRBV7-8 and TRBJ1-5; possibly TRBD1 for D (6 bases). Trimming left V 5 bases short and J 2 bases short, with 13 bases between. The CDR3 sequence is 15 residues long. The V gene's germline CDR1 is SGHVS and CDR2 FQNEAQ. The CDR3 loop reads CASSVGGGRNQPQHF. The CDR3 DNA follows: TGTGCCAGCAGCGTTGGAGGGGGGCGCAATCAGCCCCAGCATTTT.

V and J are TRBV7-3 and TRBJ2-2; D might be TRBD1 (6 bases). From germline, CDR1 is SGHTA and CDR2 FQGTGA. V gave up 2 bases and J gave up 6 bases, with 10 bases separating them. This CDR3 is built from 14 residues. CDR3 residues: CASSLSGVAGELFF. Written as DNA, the CDR3 is TGTGCCAGCAGCTTATCAGGGGTGGCCGGGGAGCTGTTTTTT.

The chain is built from TRBV6-2 or TRBV6-3 and TRBJ1-1; D remains unclear. Germline CDR1 MNHEY, CDR2 SVGEGT. The CDR3 runs to 11 residues. The V and J ends lost 10 bases and 5 bases respectively, with 11 bases between them. The CDR3 here is CANLDGTEAFF. CDR3 nucleotides: TGTGCCAACTTGGACGGGACTGAAGCTTTCTTT.

This clonotype was counted many times. The chain is built from TRBV10-3 and TRBJ1-2, with 7 positions matching TRBD1. The ends lost 4 bases at V and 3 bases at J; junction bases unmatched: 2. Per germline, CDR1 ENHRY and CDR2 SYGVKD. The CDR3 length is 13 residues. DNA for the CDR3: TGTGCCATCAGTGGACAGGGCGACTATGGCTACACCTTC. Residues: CAISGQGDYGYTF.

Worth noting for this clonotype: A much larger clone sits a single nucleotide away, making a read error possible. The chain couples TRBV10-3 to TRBJ1-5, with D maybe TRBD1 (6 bases). The V gene's germline CDR1 is ENHRY and CDR2 SYGVKD. This CDR3 spans 14 amino acids. The CDR3 loop reads CATKPGEENHPQHF. Here the CDR3 DNA reads TGTGCCACCAAGCCAGGGGAGGAGAATCACCCCCAGCATTTT.

The V call is TRBV29-1, the J call TRBJ2-2, with TRBD1 identical over 7 bases. V lost 6 bases to trimming and J lost 3 bases; unmatched junction nucleotides: 7. Germline CDR1 reads SQVTM; CDR2 reads ANQGSEA. This CDR3 has 14 residues. The DNA of the CDR3 is TGCAGCGTGAGGACAGGATGGGACACCGGGGAGCTGTTTTTT. Translating it yields CSVRTGWDTGELFF.

This clonotype was detected ten times or more. This chain connects TRBV2 to TRBJ2-7; 7 positions match TRBD1. The V gene's germline CDR1 is SNHLY and CDR2 FYNNEI. The CDR3 loop spans 15 amino acids. The ends lost 2 bases at V and 2 bases at J; junction bases unmatched: 6. The CDR3 DNA reads as TGTGCCAGCAGTGAATCTAAGGGACAGACCTACGAGCAGTACTTC. It codes for CASSESKGQTYEQYF.